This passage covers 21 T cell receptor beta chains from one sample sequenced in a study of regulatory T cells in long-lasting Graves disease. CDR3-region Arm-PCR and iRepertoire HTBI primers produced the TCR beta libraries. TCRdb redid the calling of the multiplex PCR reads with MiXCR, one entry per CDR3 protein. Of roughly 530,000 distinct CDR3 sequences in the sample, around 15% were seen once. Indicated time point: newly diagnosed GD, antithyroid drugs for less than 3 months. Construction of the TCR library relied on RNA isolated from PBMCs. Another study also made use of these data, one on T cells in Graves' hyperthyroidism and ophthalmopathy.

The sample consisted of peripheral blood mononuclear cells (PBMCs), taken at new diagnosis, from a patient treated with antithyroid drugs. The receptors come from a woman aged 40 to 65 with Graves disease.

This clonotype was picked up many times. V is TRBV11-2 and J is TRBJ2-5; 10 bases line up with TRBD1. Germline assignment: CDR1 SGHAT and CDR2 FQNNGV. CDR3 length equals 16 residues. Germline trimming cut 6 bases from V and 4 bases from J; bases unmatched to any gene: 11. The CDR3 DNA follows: TGTGCCAGCAGTCTTACCGGGACAGGGGTAGGAGAGACCCAGTACTTC. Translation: CASSLTGTGVGETQYF. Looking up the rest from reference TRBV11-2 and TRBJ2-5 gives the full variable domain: EAGVAQSPRYKIIEKRQSVAFWCNPISGHATLYWYQQILGQGPKLLIQFQNNGVVDDSQLPKDRFSAERLKGVDSTLKIQPAKLEDSAVYLCASSLTGTGVGETQYFGPGTRLLVL.

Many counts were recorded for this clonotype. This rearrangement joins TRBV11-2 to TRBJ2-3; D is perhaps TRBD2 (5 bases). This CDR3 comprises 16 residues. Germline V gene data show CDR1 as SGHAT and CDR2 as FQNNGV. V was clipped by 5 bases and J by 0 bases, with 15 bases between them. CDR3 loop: CASSQPWASSTDTQYF. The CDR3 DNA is TGTGCCAGCAGCCAACCCTGGGCTAGCAGCACAGATACGCAGTATTTT.

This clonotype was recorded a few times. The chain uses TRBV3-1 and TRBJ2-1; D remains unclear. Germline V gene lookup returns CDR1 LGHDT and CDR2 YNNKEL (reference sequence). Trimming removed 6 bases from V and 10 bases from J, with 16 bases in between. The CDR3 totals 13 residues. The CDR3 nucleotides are TGTGCCAGCAGTCAAATAGAGGAAGGCGAGCAGTTCTTC. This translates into CASSQIEEGEQFF.

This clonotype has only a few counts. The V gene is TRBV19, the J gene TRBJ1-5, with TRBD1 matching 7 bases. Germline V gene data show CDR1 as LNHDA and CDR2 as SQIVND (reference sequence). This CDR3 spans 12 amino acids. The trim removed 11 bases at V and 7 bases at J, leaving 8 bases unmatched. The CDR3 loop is CAGGQVGQPQHF. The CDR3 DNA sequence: TGTGCCGGAGGACAGGTGGGCCAGCCCCAGCATTTT.

The CDR3 region has the DNA TGTGCCAGCAGCGTGGGATTGGGTGGCTACACCTTC. Its protein is CASSVGLGGYTF. This rearrangement joins TRBV5-5 to TRBJ1-2; D is unresolved. V was shortened by 4 bases and J by 7 bases, with 11 bases between the two germline ends. This CDR3 comprises 12 residues. The germline CDR1 and CDR2 sequences are SGHKS and YYEKEE (reference sequence).

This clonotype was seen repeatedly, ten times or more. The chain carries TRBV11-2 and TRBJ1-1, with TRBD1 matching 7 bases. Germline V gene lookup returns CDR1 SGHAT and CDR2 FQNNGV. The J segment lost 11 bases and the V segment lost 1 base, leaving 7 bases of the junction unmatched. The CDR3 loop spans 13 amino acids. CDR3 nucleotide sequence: TGTGCCAGCAGCTTAGGGGACAGTTTAGGGGCTTTCTTT. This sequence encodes CASSLGDSLGAFF.

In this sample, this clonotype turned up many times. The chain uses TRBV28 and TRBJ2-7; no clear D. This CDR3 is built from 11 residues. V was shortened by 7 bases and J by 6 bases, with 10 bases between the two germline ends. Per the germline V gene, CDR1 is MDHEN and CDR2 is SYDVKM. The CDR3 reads CASMSAREQYF. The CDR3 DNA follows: TGTGCCAGCATGTCGGCTCGCGAGCAGTACTTC.

The CDR3 loop reads CASNNLGDRGSTPLHF. CDR3 DNA: TGTGCCAGCAACAATCTGGGGGACCGAGGGTCAACACCCCTCCACTTT. This chain links TRBV9 with TRBJ1-6, with a tentative D call TRBD1 (5 bases). The length of the CDR3 is 16 residues. V lost 6 bases, J lost 11 bases, and 24 bases lay in between. CDR1 and CDR2 from the germline V gene are SGDLS and YYNGEE.

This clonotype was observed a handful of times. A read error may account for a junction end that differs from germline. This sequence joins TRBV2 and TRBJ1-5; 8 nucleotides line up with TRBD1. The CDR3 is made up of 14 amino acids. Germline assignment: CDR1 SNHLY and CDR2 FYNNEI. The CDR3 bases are TGTGCCGGCAGCTACGGACAGGGTAATCAGCCCCAGCATTTT. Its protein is CAGSYGQGNQPQHF.

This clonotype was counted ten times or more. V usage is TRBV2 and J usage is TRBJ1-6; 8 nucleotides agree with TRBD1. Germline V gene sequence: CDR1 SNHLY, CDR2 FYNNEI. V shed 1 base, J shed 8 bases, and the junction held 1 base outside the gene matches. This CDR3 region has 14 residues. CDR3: CASSEETGDSPLHF. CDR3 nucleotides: TGTGCCAGCAGTGAAGAGACAGGGGATTCACCCCTCCACTTT.

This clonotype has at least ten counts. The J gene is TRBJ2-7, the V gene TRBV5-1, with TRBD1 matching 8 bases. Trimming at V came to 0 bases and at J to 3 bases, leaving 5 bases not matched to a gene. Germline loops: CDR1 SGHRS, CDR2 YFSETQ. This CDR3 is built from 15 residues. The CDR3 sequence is CASSLDRGKSYEQYF. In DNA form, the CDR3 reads TGCGCCAGCAGCTTGGACAGGGGGAAAAGCTACGAGCAGTACTTC. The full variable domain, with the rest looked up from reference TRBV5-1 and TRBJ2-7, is KAGVTQTPRYLIKTRGQQVTLSCSPISGHRSVSWYQQTPGQGLQFLFEYFSETQRNKGNFPGRFSGRQFSNSRSEMNVSTLELGDSALYLCASSLDRGKSYEQYFGPGTRLTVT.

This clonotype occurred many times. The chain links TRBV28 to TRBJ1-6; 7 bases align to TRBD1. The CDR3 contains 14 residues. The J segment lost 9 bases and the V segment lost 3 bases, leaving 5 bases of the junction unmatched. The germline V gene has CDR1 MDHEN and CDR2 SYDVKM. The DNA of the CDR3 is TGTGCCAGCAGTTTTAGAGACAGGGCTTCACCCCTCCACTTT. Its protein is CASSFRDRASPLHF.

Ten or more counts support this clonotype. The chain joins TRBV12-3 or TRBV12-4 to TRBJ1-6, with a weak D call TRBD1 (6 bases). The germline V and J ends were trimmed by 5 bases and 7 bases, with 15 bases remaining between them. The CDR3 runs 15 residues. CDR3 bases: TGTGCCAGCAGTCTCGCCGGGACAAAAAATTCACCCCTCCACTTT. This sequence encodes CASSLAGTKNSPLHF.

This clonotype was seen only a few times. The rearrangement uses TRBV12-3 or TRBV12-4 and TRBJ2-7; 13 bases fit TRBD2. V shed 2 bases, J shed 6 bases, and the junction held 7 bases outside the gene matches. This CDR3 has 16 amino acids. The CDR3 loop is CASSLRGGLAGLEQYF. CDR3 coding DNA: TGTGCCAGCAGTTTAAGGGGGGGACTAGCGGGGCTCGAGCAGTACTTC.

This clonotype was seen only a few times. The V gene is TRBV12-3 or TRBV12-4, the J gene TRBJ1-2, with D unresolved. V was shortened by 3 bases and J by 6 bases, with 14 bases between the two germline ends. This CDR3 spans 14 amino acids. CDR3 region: CASSFRPGLDGYTF. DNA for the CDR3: TGTGCCAGCAGTTTCCGTCCCGGGCTTGATGGCTACACCTTC.

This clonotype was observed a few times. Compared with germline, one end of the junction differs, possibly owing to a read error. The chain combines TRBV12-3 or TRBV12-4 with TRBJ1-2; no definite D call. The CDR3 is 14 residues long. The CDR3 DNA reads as TGTGCCAGCAATTTGGGAGTAGGGAACTACGGCTACACCTTC. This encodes CASNLGVGNYGYTF.

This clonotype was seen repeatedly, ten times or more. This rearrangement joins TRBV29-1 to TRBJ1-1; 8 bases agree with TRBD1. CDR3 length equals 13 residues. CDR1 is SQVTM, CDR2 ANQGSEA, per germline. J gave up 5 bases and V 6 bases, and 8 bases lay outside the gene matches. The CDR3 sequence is CSVDRVLVTEAFF. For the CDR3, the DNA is TGCAGCGTGGACAGGGTGTTGGTAACTGAAGCTTTCTTT. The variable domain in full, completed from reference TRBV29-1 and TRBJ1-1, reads SAVISQKPSRDICQRGTSLTIQCQVDSQVTMMFWYRQQPGQSLTLIATANQGSEATYESGFVIDKFPISRPNLTFSTLTVSNMSPEDSSIYLCSVDRVLVTEAFFGQGTRLTVV.

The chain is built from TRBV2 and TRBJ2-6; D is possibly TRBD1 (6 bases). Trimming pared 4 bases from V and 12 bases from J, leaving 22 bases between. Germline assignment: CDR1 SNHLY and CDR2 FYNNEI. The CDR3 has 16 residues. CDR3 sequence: CASSASTGTSFPVLTF. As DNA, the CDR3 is TGTGCCAGCAGTGCCTCAACCGGGACATCATTCCCCGTCCTGACTTTC.

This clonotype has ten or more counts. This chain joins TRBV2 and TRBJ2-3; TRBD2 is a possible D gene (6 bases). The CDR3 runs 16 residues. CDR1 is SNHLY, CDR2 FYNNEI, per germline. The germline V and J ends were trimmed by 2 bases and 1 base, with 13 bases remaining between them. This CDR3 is CASSELLPGGTDTQYF. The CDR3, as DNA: TGTGCCAGCAGTGAATTACTACCGGGGGGCACAGATACGCAGTATTTT. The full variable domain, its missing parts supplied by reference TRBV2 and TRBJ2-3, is EPEVTQTPSHQVTQMGQEVILRCVPISNHLYFYWYRQILGQKVEFLVSFYNNEISEKSEIFDDQFSVERPDGSNFTLKIRSTKLEDSAMYFCASSELLPGGTDTQYFGPGTRLTVL.

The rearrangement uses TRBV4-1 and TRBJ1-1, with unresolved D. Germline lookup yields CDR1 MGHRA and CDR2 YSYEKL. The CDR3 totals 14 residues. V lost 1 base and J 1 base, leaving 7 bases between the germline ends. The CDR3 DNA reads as TGCGCCAGCAGCCAAGGGCCTCGGAACACTGAAGCTTTCTTT. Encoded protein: CASSQGPRNTEAFF.

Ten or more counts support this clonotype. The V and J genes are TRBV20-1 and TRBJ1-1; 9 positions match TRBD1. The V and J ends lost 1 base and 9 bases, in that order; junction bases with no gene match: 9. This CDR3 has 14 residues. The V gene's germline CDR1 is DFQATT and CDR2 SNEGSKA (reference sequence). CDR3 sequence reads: CSARVVSGQGQAFF. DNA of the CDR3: TGCAGTGCTAGAGTCGTGTCGGGACAGGGACAAGCTTTCTTT.